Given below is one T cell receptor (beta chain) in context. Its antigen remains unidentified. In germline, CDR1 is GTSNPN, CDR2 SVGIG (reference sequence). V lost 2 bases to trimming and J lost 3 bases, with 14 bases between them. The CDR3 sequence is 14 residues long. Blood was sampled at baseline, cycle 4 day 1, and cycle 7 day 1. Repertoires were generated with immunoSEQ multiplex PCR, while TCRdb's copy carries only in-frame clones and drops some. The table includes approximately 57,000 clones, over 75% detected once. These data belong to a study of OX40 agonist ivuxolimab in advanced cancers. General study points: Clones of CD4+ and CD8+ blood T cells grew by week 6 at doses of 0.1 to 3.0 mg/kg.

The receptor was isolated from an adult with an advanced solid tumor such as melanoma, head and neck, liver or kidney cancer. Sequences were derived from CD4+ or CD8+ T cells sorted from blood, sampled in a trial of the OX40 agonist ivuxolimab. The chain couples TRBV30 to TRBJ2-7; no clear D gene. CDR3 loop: CAWSTPRLSYEQYF. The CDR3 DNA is TGTGCCTGGAGTACCCCGAGGCTAAGCTACGAGCAGTACTTC.